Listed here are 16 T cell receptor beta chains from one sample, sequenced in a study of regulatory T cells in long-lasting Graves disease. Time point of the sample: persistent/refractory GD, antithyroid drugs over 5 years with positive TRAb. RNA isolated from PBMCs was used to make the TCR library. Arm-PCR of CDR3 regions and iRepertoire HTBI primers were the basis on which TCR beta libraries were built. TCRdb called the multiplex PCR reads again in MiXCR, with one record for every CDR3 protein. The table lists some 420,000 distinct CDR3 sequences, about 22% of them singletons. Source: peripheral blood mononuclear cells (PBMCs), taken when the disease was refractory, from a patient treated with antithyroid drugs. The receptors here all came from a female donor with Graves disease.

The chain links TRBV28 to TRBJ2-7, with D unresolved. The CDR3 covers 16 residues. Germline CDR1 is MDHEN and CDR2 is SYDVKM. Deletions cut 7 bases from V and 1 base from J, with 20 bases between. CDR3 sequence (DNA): TGTGCCAGCAACCCAGGACCGATTGTTTCTTCCTACGAGCAGTACTTC. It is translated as CASNPGPIVSSYEQYF.

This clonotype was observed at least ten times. The CDR3 sequence is CASSFTGPLYEQYF. Here the CDR3 DNA reads TGTGCCAGCAGCTTTACGGGACCACTCTACGAGCAGTACTTC. The chain links TRBV7-2 to TRBJ2-7; tentatively, D is TRBD1 or TRBD2 (5 bases each). With 3 bases removed from V and 3 bases from J, the gap between germline ends came to 12 bases. This CDR3 spans 14 amino acids. Germline assignment: CDR1 SGHTA and CDR2 FQGNSA.

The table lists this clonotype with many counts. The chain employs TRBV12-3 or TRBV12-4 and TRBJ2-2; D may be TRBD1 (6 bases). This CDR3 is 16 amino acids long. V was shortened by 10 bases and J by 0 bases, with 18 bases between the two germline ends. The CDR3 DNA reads TGTGCCACTCCGTTGGAAGGGGGATCGAACACCGGGGAGCTGTTTTTT. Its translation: CATPLEGGSNTGELFF.

CDR3 in DNA: TGTGCCAGCAGCCAAGATCGCCTCAAGTGGCTAGCGGGGGTCAGCTCCTACGAGCAGTACTTC. Encoded protein: CASSQDRLKWLAGVSSYEQYF. The genes are TRBV14 and TRBJ2-7; 10 nucleotides match TRBD2. Germline assignment: CDR1 SGHDN and CDR2 FVKESK. The CDR3 runs 21 residues. J gave up 0 bases and V 0 bases, and 17 bases lay outside the gene matches.

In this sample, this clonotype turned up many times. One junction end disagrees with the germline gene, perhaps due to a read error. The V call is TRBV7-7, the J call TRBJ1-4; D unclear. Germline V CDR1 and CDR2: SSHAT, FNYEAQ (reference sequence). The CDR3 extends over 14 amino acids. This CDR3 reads CASSESQYSEKLFF. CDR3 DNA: TGTGCTAGCAGCGAAAGCCAGTACTCGGAAAAACTGTTTTTT.

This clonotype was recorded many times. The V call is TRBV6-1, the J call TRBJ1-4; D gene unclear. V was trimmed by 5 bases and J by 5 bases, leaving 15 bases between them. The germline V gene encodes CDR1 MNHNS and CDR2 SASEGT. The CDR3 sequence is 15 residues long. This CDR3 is CASSTRRVPNEKLFF. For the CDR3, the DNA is TGTGCCAGCAGTACCCGGAGGGTCCCCAATGAAAAACTGTTTTTT.

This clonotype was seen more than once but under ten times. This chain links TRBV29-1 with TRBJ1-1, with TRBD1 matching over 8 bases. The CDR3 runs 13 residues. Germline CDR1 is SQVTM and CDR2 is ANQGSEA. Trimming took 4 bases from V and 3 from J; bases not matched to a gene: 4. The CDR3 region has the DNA TGCAGCGTTGCAGGACAGGGCTACACTGAAGCTTTCTTT. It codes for CSVAGQGYTEAFF.

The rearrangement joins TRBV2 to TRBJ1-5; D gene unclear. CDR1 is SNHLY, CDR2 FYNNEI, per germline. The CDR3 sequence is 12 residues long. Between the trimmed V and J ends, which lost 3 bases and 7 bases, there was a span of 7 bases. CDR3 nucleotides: TGTGCCAGCAGTGACCCTCAGCAGCCCCAGCATTTT. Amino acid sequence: CASSDPQQPQHF. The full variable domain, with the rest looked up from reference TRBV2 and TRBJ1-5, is EPEVTQTPSHQVTQMGQEVILRCVPISNHLYFYWYRQILGQKVEFLVSFYNNEISEKSEIFDDQFSVERPDGSNFTLKIRSTKLEDSAMYFCASSDPQQPQHFGDGTRLSIL.

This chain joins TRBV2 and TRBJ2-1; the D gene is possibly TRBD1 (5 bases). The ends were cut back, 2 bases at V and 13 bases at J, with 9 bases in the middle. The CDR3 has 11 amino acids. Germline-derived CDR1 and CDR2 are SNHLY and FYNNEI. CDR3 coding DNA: TGTGCCAGCAGTGAATTTGGACAACAGTTCTTC. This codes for CASSEFGQQFF.

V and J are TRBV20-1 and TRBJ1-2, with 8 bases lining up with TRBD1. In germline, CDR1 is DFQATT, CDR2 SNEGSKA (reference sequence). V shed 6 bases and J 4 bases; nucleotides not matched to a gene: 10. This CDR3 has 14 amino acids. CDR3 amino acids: CSARDRPSGYGYTF. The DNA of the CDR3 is TGCAGTGCCCGGGACAGGCCTTCGGGCTATGGCTACACCTTC.

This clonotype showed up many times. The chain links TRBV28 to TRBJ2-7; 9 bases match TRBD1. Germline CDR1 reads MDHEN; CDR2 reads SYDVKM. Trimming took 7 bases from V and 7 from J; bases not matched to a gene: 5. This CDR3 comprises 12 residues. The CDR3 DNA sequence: TGTGCCAGCACCGCTGGGACAGGGGAGCAGTACTTC. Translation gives CASTAGTGEQYF.

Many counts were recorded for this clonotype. CDR3 nucleotides: TGTGCCAGCAGCCTAGAAACAGGTCGCAATCAGCCCCAGCATTTT. It yields the protein CASSLETGRNQPQHF. The V call is TRBV6-1, the J call TRBJ1-5; D might be TRBD1 (5 bases). Germline V gene sequence: CDR1 MNHNS, CDR2 SASEGT. V lost 6 bases, J lost 2 bases, and 14 bases lay in between. The CDR3 totals 15 residues.

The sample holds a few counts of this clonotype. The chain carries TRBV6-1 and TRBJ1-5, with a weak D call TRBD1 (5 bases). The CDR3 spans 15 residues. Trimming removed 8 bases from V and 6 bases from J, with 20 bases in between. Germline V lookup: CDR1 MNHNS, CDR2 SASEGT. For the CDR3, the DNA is TGTGCCAGCTCCACGGGGGGTGGTGCGAGTCAGCCCCAGCATTTT. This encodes CASSTGGGASQPQHF.

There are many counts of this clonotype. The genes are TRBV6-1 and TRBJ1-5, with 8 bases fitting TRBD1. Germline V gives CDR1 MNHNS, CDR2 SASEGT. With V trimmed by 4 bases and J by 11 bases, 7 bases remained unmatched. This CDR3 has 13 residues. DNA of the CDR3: TGTGCCAGCAGTGCAGGGGGCCATATGACCCAGCATTTT. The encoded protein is CASSAGGHMTQHF.

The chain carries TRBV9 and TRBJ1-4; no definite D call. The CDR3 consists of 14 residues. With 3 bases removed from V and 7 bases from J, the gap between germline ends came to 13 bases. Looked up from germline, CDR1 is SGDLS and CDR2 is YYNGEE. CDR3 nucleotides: TGTGCCAGCAGCGCCCGCGTGGGCGCTGAAAAACTGTTTTTT. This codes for CASSARVGAEKLFF.

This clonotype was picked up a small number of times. The CDR3 coding sequence is TGTGCCAGCAGCTTTCTTAGGAGGCAGCCCCAGCATTTT. Translated, it gives CASSFLRRQPQHF. The chain is built from TRBV7-2 and TRBJ1-5; D gene unclear. Germline values: CDR1 SGHTA, CDR2 FQGNSA. The CDR3 length is 13 residues. V lost 3 bases, J lost 7 bases, and 10 bases lay in between.